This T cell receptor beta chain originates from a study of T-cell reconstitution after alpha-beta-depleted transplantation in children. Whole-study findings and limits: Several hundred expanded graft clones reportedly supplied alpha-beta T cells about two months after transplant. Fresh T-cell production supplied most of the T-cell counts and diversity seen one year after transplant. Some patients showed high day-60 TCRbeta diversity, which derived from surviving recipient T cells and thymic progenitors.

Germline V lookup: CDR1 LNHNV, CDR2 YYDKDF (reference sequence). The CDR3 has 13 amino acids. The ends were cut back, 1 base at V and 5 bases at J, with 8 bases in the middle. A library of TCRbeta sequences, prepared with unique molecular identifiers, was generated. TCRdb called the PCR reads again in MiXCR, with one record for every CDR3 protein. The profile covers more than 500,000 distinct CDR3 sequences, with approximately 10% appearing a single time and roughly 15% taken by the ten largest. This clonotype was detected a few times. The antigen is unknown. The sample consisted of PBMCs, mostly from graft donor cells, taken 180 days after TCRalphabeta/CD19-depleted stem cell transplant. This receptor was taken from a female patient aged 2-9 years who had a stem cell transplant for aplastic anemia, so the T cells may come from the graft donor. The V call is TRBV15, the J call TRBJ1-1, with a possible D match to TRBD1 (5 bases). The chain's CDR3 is CATSRAWGTEAFF. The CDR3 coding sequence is TGTGCCACCAGCAGAGCATGGGGGACTGAAGCTTTCTTT.